The source of this T cell receptor beta chain is a study of T cell changes during pregnancy in multiple sclerosis. Trimming shortened V by 3 bases and J by 0 bases, and 18 bases separated the two germline ends. This CDR3 is built from 18 residues. Germline lookup yields CDR1 SGHNT and CDR2 YENEEA. Only in-frame clones appear in the TCRdb table, and some are missing; sequencing was by immunoSEQ multiplex PCR. The repertoire holds 55,000 to 80,000 clones, with about nine tenths as singletons. The origin of this receptor is a female donor in good health, enrolled as a control in a pregnancy study. The chain employs TRBV11-3 and TRBJ1-3; D gene ambiguous. The specimen comprised peripheral blood, sampled after pregnancy. CDR3 in DNA: TGTGCCAGCAGCTTTCGCCCTTCCGGGATAATCTCTGGAAACACCATATATTTT. Its translation is CASSFRPSGIISGNTIYF.